The clone carrying this TCR beta chain showed up just once. The sample belongs to a study of CD8 T cells in Susac syndrome. CD8+ and CD4+ T cells circulating in blood were sequenced for TCR beta. RNA in amounts of about 0.45 to 1 ug was reverse transcribed with random hexamers. TCRdb independently ran MiXCR on the immunoSEQ multiplex PCR reads; one entry per CDR3 protein. The table records 50,000 to 60,000 distinct CDR3 sequences, approximately 90% of them present only once. This CDR3 has 14 residues. Trimming took off 0 bases at V and 5 bases at J, with 12 bases between the two ends. Per the germline V gene, CDR1 is SGHRS and CDR2 is YFSETQ.

This receptor was taken from a human donor in good health. Sequenced material: CD8+ T cells from PBMCs. This chain links TRBV5-1 with TRBJ2-7; D is uncertain. The CDR3, as DNA: TGCGCCAGCAGCTTGGGCGGTGGTCCCAACGAGCAGTACTTC. Protein: CASSLGGGPNEQYF.